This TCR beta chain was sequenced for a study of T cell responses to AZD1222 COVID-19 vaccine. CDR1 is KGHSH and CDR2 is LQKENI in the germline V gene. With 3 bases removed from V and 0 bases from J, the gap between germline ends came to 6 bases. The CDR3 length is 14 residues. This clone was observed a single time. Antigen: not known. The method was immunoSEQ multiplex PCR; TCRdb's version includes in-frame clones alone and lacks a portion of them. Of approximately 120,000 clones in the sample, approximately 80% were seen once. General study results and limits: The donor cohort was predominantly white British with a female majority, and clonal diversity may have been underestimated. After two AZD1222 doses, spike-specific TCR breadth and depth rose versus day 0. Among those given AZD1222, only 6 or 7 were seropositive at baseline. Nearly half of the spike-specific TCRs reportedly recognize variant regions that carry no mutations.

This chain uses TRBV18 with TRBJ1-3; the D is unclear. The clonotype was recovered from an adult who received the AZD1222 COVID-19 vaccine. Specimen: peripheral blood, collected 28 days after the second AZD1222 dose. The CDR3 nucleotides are TGTGCCAGCTCACCCCTGAGCTCTGGAAACACCATATATTTT. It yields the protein CASSPLSSGNTIYF.